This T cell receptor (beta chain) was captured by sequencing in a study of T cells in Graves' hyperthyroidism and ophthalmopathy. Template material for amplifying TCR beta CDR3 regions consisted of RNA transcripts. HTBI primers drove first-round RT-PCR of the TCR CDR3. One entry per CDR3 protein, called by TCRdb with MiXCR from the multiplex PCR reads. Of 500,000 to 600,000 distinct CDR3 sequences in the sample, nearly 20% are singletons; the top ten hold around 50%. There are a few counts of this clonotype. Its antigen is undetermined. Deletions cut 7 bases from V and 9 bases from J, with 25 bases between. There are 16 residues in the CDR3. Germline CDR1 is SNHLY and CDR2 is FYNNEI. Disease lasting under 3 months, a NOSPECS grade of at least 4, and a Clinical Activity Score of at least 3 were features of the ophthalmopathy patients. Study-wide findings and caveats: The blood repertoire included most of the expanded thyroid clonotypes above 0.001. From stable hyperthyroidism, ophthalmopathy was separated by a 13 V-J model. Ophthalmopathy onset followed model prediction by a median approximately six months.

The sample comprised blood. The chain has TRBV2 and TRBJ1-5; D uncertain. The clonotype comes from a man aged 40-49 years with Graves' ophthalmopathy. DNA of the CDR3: TGTGCCAGCAAGCTAAGCCAGTTGAAAGACGATCGGCCCCAGCATTTT. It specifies CASKLSQLKDDRPQHF. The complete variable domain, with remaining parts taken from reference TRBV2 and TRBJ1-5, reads EPEVTQTPSHQVTQMGQEVILRCVPISNHLYFYWYRQILGQKVEFLVSFYNNEISEKSEIFDDQFSVERPDGSNFTLKIRSTKLEDSAMYFCASKLSQLKDDRPQHFGDGTRLSIL.